This T cell receptor (beta chain) was sequenced during a study of CD8+ T cells in alopecia areata. Study summary: Those treated were given oral tofacitinib at 5 to 10 mg twice daily. The duration of tofacitinib was 6 to 18 months, with 6 months off drug afterward.

J lost 5 bases, V lost 4 bases, and 0 bases had no gene match. Germline CDR1 and CDR2: ENHRY and SYGVKD. The CDR3 runs to 14 residues. RNA, once extracted, was reverse transcribed into cDNA for use as the sequencing template. Measured with immunoSEQ multiplex PCR; TCRdb has only the in-frame clones, and not every one. The sample includes 100,000 to 150,000 clones, 50% to 60% of them seen just once. The chain employs TRBV10-3 and TRBJ2-5; 14 bases are shared with TRBD2. The source material was CD4+ T cells sorted from blood, sampled at week 0. The sequence came from a human donor with alopecia areata. The CDR3 coding sequence is TGTGCCATCAGTGGACTAGCGGGGGGGGAGACCCAGTACTTC. It yields the protein CAISGLAGGETQYF.